This section outlines one T cell receptor (beta chain) sequence together with its context. The antigen is unknown. Looked up from germline, CDR1 is SGHRS and CDR2 is YFSETQ. There are 20 residues in the CDR3. Trimming removed 2 bases at V and 0 bases at J, with 24 bases between. Time point given: week 23, last vaccination. Alongside topical imiquimod, each dose of vaccine comprised 300 ug of mutant IDH1 20-mer peptide. The data originate from a study of a mutant IDH1 vaccine in newly diagnosed glioma. Some clones are missing from TCRdb's copy, which holds only in-frame ones; the method was immunoSEQ multiplex PCR. The sample shows tens of thousands of clones, about 88% of them seen only once.

This TCR derives from a man aged 30 to 39 with glioma. The chain uses TRBV5-1 and TRBJ1-3, with D unclear. The sequenced sample was PBMCs, obtained from a glioma patient whose treatment included an IDH1 peptide vaccine. The CDR3 spells CASSFEPSRQTRYSGNTIYF. The DNA for the CDR3 is TGCGCCAGCAGCTTCGAACCTTCCCGCCAGACACGATACTCTGGAAACACCATATATTTT.